This entry lists 31 T cell receptor beta chains sequenced from one sample in a study of T cell responses to AZD1222 COVID-19 vaccine. Clones were read by immunoSEQ multiplex PCR, and TCRdb kept only the in-frame ones, dropping some. The sample carries some 110,000 clones, roughly 92% recorded once. This material consisted of peripheral blood, taken on day 0 of AZD1222 vaccination. The receptors derive from an adult in good health.

The chain joins TRBV19 to TRBJ1-5; the D is unclear. Germline CDR1 is LNHDA and CDR2 is SQIVND (reference sequence). V was cut by 7 bases and J by 4 bases, with 17 bases left in between. The CDR3 is made up of 15 amino acids. CDR3 region: CASTDTSGSNQPQHF. As DNA, the CDR3 is TGTGCCAGTACAGATACATCGGGGTCGAATCAGCCCCAGCATTTT.

The chain recombines TRBV18 with TRBJ2-5, with D unclear. Trimming took 0 bases from V and 1 from J, leaving 6 bases between them. The CDR3 has 14 amino acids. The germline V gene has CDR1 KGHSH and CDR2 LQKENI. The CDR3 DNA reads as TGTGCCAGCTCACCACCGGCCAGCCAAGAGACCCAGTACTTC. It codes for CASSPPASQETQYF. The full variable domain, rest sourced from reference TRBV18 and TRBJ2-5, is NAGVMQNPRHLVRRRGQEARLRCSPMKGHSHVYWYRQLPEEGLKFMVYLQKENIIDESGMPKERFSAEFPKEGPSILRIQQVVRGDSAAYFCASSPPASQETQYFGPGTRLLVL.

The CDR3 nucleotides are TGTGCCAGTAGTCTCGGGACAGGGGGCGCGGAGACCCAGTACTTC. Its protein is CASSLGTGGAETQYF. This sequence joins TRBV19 and TRBJ2-5, with 12 nucleotides matching TRBD1. CDR3 size: 15 residues. V lost 5 bases and J lost 5; bases outside the gene matches: 6. In germline, CDR1 is LNHDA, CDR2 SQIVND (reference sequence).

This clone was counted once. J is TRBJ1-2 and V is TRBV19, with D perhaps TRBD1 (5 bases). The CDR3 is 13 residues long. The germline V gene has CDR1 LNHDA and CDR2 SQIVND (reference sequence). The V and J ends lost 1 base and 6 bases respectively, with 9 bases between them. DNA for the CDR3: TGTGCCAGTAGTATAGGGGACGGGAATGGCTACACCTTC. Protein: CASSIGDGNGYTF.

This chain uses TRBV19 with TRBJ1-5; D remains unclear. Germline values: CDR1 LNHDA, CDR2 SQIVND (reference sequence). V was shortened by 0 bases and J by 8 bases, with 11 bases between the two germline ends. The CDR3 loop spans 14 amino acids. CDR3 amino acids: CASSIDPPVKPQHF. For the CDR3, the DNA is TGTGCCAGTAGTATAGATCCCCCAGTCAAGCCCCAGCATTTT.

The rearrangement joins TRBV5-6 to TRBJ2-2; D tentatively reads TRBD1 or TRBD2 (5 bases each). The V gene lost 3 bases and the J gene lost 0 bases, with 15 bases spanning the gap. This CDR3 is 17 amino acids long. Germline CDR1 and CDR2: SGHDT and YYEEEE. The CDR3 DNA is TGTGCCAGCAGCTGGGGACGTCCTTTCGCGAACACCGGGGAGCTGTTTTTT. This sequence encodes CASSWGRPFANTGELFF.

This chain links TRBV3-1 (or the pseudogene TRBV3-2) with TRBJ2-6; TRBD2 matches at 9 bases. The V gene's germline CDR1 is LGHDT and CDR2 YNNKEL (reference sequence). The ends lost 4 bases at V and 0 bases at J; junction bases unmatched: 10. The CDR3 sequence is 19 residues long. CDR3 coding DNA: TGTGCCAGCAGCCCGCTGACTAGCGGACCCAGCTCTGGGGCCAACGTCCTGACTTTC. Protein sequence: CASSPLTSGPSSGANVLTF.

V usage is TRBV28 and J usage is TRBJ1-6; D gene uncertain. V was pared by 5 bases and J by 7 bases, with 15 bases between. The CDR3 spans 15 residues. Germline CDR1 is MDHEN and CDR2 is SYDVKM. The CDR3 sequence: CASSPPSNNNSPLHF. The DNA for the CDR3 is TGTGCCAGCAGTCCGCCCAGCAACAACAATTCACCCCTCCACTTT.

This sequence joins TRBV7-9 and TRBJ2-1, with D maybe TRBD2 (5 bases). The CDR3 has 15 residues. Germline V gene sequence: CDR1 SEHNR, CDR2 FQNEAQ (reference sequence). Between the trimmed V and J ends, which lost 5 bases and 0 bases, there was a span of 11 bases. The CDR3 DNA reads TGTGCCAGCAGCAGACGGGGAAGCTCCTACAATGAGCAGTTCTTC. It yields the protein CASSRRGSSYNEQFF.

The chain links TRBV4-1 to TRBJ2-4; 10 nucleotides line up with TRBD2. The CDR3 covers 14 residues. V shed 4 bases, J shed 6 bases, and the junction held 3 bases outside the gene matches. The V gene's germline CDR1 is MGHRA and CDR2 YSYEKL. The CDR3 DNA follows: TGCGCCAGCAGCCCTGGGACTAGCGTAAACATTCAGTACTTC. Its protein product is CASSPGTSVNIQYF.

This clone has just one count. This chain joins TRBV2 and TRBJ1-5, with D unresolved. The germline V gene encodes CDR1 SNHLY and CDR2 FYNNEI. The germline V and J ends were trimmed by 7 bases and 4 bases, with 17 bases remaining between them. The CDR3 is made up of 15 amino acids. DNA of the CDR3: TGTGCCAGCACCTCGGAAAAGGGCCCTAATCAGCCCCAGCATTTT. Protein sequence: CASTSEKGPNQPQHF. Filled out from reference TRBV2 and TRBJ1-5, the complete variable domain reads EPEVTQTPSHQVTQMGQEVILRCVPISNHLYFYWYRQILGQKVEFLVSFYNNEISEKSEIFDDQFSVERPDGSNFTLKIRSTKLEDSAMYFCASTSEKGPNQPQHFGDGTRLSIL.

This clone showed up just once. The rearrangement links TRBV7-9 to TRBJ1-1, with TRBD1 matching over 7 bases. Germline V gene sequence: CDR1 SEHNR, CDR2 FQNEAQ (reference sequence). Trimming cost V 2 bases and J 1 base; bases outside gene matches: 7. The length of the CDR3 is 16 residues. CDR3 DNA: TGTGCCAGCAGCTTACAAAGGGGGCGCAGGAACACTGAAGCTTTCTTT. It codes for CASSLQRGRRNTEAFF.

V is TRBV18 and J is TRBJ2-1; TRBD2 agrees at 11 bases. The CDR3 contains 14 residues. The junction had 2 bases not matched to a gene; V was cut back by 3 bases and J by 7 bases. Germline V gene data show CDR1 as KGHSH and CDR2 as LQKENI. This CDR3 reads CASSPGLADNEQFF. CDR3 sequence (DNA): TGTGCCAGCTCACCGGGACTAGCGGATAATGAGCAGTTCTTC.

This chain links TRBV9 with TRBJ2-3; 11 bases match TRBD2. Germline CDR1 SGDLS, CDR2 YYNGEE. J was trimmed by 2 bases and V by 3 bases; bases with no gene match: 2. The CDR3 runs 15 residues. The CDR3 loop is CASSATSGTTDTQYF. The CDR3 nucleotides read TGTGCCAGCAGCGCGACTAGCGGGACCACAGATACGCAGTATTTT.

The J gene is TRBJ1-5, the V gene TRBV21-1. TRBV21-1 is shown as a pseudogene. The CDR3 totals 10 residues. The CDR3 coding sequence is TGTGCAGGGATTCGGCAGCCCCAGCATTTT. Residues: CAGIRQPQHF.

This CDR3 is CASSPDAGQGSPLHF. The CDR3 DNA reads TGTGCCAGCTCACCAGATGCGGGGCAGGGTTCACCCCTCCACTTT. The chain is built from TRBV18 and TRBJ1-6; possible D gene TRBD1, 5 bases. This CDR3 spans 15 amino acids. The V end lost 2 bases, the J end lost 9 bases, and 14 bases lay between the germline ends. Germline CDR1 KGHSH, CDR2 LQKENI.

The V call is TRBV18, the J call TRBJ1-5; D possibly corresponds to TRBD1 (6 bases). This CDR3 spans 12 amino acids. The ends were cut back, 5 bases at V and 10 bases at J, with 12 bases in the middle. CDR1 and CDR2 from the germline V gene are KGHSH and LQKENI. The CDR3, as DNA: TGTGCCAGCTCAACGACGGGGGGCCCCCAGCATTTT. It yields the protein CASSTTGGPQHF.

In DNA form, the CDR3 reads TGTGCCAGCAGTAAGACTGGACAGGGAAACTATGGCTACACCTTC. Protein product: CASSKTGQGNYGYTF. The V call is TRBV6-5, the J call TRBJ1-2; 8 nucleotides agree with TRBD1. CDR1 and CDR2 (germline): MNHEY, SVGAGI. J lost 2 bases, V lost 5 bases, and 7 bases had no gene match. CDR3 length: 15 amino acids.

J is TRBJ1-2 and V is TRBV5-1; 8 nucleotides match TRBD1. Germline CDR1 reads SGHRS; CDR2 reads YFSETQ. The V segment lost 4 bases and the J segment 6 bases; nucleotides outside the gene matches: 11. The CDR3 has 15 residues. CDR3 nucleotides: TGCGCCAGCAGCCCCCAGGGGGCTATAAATCATGGCTACACCTTC. This sequence encodes CASSPQGAINHGYTF.

This chain uses TRBV30 with TRBJ1-2; 7 bases are shared with TRBD1. V was pared by 4 bases and J by 7 bases, with 6 bases of the junction left unmatched. Germline assignment: CDR1 GTSNPN and CDR2 SVGIG (reference sequence). This CDR3 is built from 12 residues. In nucleotides, the CDR3 is TGTGCCTGGAACCCAGGGGGTCCTGGCTACACCTTC. Translated: CAWNPGGPGYTF.

This clone appeared a single time. This chain links TRBV18 with TRBJ1-1; D gene uncertain. The germline gives CDR1 KGHSH, CDR2 LQKENI. The CDR3 is 14 amino acids. V lost 2 bases to trimming and J lost 1 base, with 8 bases between them. DNA of the CDR3: TGTGCCAGCTCACCAACTTCTCAGAACACTGAAGCTTTCTTT. It is translated as CASSPTSQNTEAFF.

The chain carries TRBV7-6 and TRBJ2-7; 8 bases fit TRBD1. Germline V gene sequence: CDR1 SGHVS, CDR2 FNYEAQ. V trimming: 1 base; J trimming: 2 bases; junction bases outside the gene matches: 7. The CDR3 extends over 16 amino acids. CDR3 coding DNA: TGTGCCAGCAGCTTAGTGTCTGCGACAGGGGCCTACGAGCAGTACTTC. Protein sequence: CASSLVSATGAYEQYF.

This clone was seen only once. The chain links TRBV9 to TRBJ1-1, with unresolved D. Germline V lookup: CDR1 SGDLS, CDR2 YYNGEE. This CDR3 has 14 residues. Trimming pared 0 bases from V and 5 bases from J, leaving 11 bases between. Written as DNA, the CDR3 is TGTGCCAGCAGCGTAGCTACTTCGGGGACTGAAGCTTTCTTT. Its protein is CASSVATSGTEAFF.

V usage is TRBV19 and J usage is TRBJ2-1, with no clear D. In germline, CDR1 is LNHDA, CDR2 SQIVND (reference sequence). This CDR3 region has 13 residues. Between the trimmed V and J ends, which lost 5 bases and 5 bases, there was a span of 10 bases. CDR3 DNA: TGTGCCAGTAGTGGTCGGTTCGACAATGAGCAGTTCTTC. Amino acid sequence: CASSGRFDNEQFF.

V gene TRBV3-1 (or the pseudogene TRBV3-2) combines with J gene TRBJ1-4, with 7 positions matching TRBD1. This CDR3 spans 15 amino acids. Looked up from germline, CDR1 is LGHDT and CDR2 is YNNKEL (reference sequence). V lost 4 bases to trimming and J lost 0 bases; unmatched junction nucleotides: 2. DNA of the CDR3: TGTGCCAGCAGCCTCACAGGGGCAACTAATGAAAAACTGTTTTTT. It specifies CASSLTGATNEKLFF.

The CDR3 protein is CASSYRPANYGYTF. CDR3 in DNA: TGTGCCAGCAGTTACAGGCCGGCTAACTATGGCTACACCTTC. The chain joins TRBV6-5 to TRBJ1-2; no firm D call. Looked up from germline, CDR1 is MNHEY and CDR2 is SVGAGI. Trimming pared 2 bases from V and 0 bases from J, leaving 7 bases between. This CDR3 has 14 amino acids.

The chain combines TRBV5-6 with TRBJ1-2; 7 bases are a match to TRBD1. This CDR3 has 15 residues. Germline lookup yields CDR1 SGHDT and CDR2 YYEEEE. V trimming: 5 bases; J trimming: 4 bases; junction bases outside the gene matches: 11. CDR3 region: CASRTQGIGGYGYTF. DNA for the CDR3: TGTGCCAGCAGGACACAGGGGATCGGTGGCTATGGCTACACCTTC.

V usage is TRBV27 and J usage is TRBJ1-1; unclear D gene. There are 15 residues in the CDR3. Germline CDR1 reads MNHEY; CDR2 reads SMNVEV (reference sequence). Trimming removed 2 bases at V and 0 bases at J, with 10 bases between. This CDR3 is CASSLVGALNTEAFF. The CDR3 DNA is TGTGCCAGCAGTTTAGTTGGAGCTTTGAACACTGAAGCTTTCTTT.

The chain carries TRBV9 and TRBJ1-3; D uncertain. The CDR3 runs 14 residues. With 2 bases removed from V and 4 bases from J, the gap between germline ends came to 10 bases. The germline V gene encodes CDR1 SGDLS and CDR2 YYNGEE. The CDR3 spells CASSVTLGGNTIYF. CDR3 DNA sequence: TGTGCCAGCAGCGTTACATTGGGAGGAAACACCATATATTTT.

This clone was seen a single time. The chain uses TRBV2 and TRBJ2-1; weak D call: TRBD1 (6 bases). This CDR3 is built from 14 residues. The V end lost 9 bases, the J end lost 0 bases, and 12 bases lay between the germline ends. Germline V gene data show CDR1 as SNHLY and CDR2 as FYNNEI. CDR3 loop: CARTRGSSYNEQFF. As DNA, the CDR3 is TGTGCCAGGACGAGGGGGTCCTCCTACAATGAGCAGTTCTTC.

The V gene is TRBV6-6, the J gene TRBJ1-1; the D gene is possibly TRBD1 (5 bases). V lost 7 bases to trimming and J lost 5 bases, with 20 bases between them. Germline V CDR1 and CDR2: MNHNY, SVGAGI (reference sequence). The CDR3 is 15 amino acids. The chain's CDR3 is CASTLGDWGKTEAFF. In DNA, the CDR3 is TGTGCCAGCACCCTGGGGGATTGGGGGAAAACTGAAGCTTTCTTT.